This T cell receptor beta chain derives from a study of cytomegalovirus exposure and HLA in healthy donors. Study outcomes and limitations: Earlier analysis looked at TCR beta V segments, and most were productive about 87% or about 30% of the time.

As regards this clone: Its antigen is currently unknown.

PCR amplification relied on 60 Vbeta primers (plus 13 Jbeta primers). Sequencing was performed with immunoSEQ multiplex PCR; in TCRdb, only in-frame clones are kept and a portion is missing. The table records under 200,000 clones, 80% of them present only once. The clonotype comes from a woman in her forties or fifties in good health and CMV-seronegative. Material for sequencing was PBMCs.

Here the CDR3 DNA reads TGTGCCAGCAGCTTAGTCGATAGCGTTAATGAGCAGTTCTTC. The encoded protein is CASSLVDSVNEQFF. The chain carries TRBV7-9 and TRBJ2-1; D is possibly TRBD2 (5 bases). Germline CDR1 SEHNR, CDR2 FQNEAQ (reference sequence). V was pared by 1 base and J by 7 bases, with 11 bases between. The CDR3 length is 14 residues.